A single sample is the source of the 28 T cell receptor beta chains below, sequenced in a study of early T cells in non-severe SARS-CoV-2 infection. TCRdb passed the 5' RACE reads through MiXCR, listing each CDR3 protein once. The sample shows 37,000 or so distinct CDR3 sequences, about 5.3% of them seen only once. Sequencing used whole blood. These receptors originate from an adult who was a healthcare worker with PCR-confirmed SARS-CoV-2 infection or an uninfected control (not recorded which).

This clonotype was counted at least ten times. CDR3 DNA sequence: TGTGCCAGCACTACCGGACTAGCGGCCTCCTACGAGCAGTACTTC. Its protein is CASTTGLAASYEQYF. The chain carries TRBV12-3 or TRBV12-4 and TRBJ2-7; TRBD2 aligns across 10 bases. This CDR3 contains 15 residues. V shed 7 bases, J shed 0 bases, and the junction held 6 bases outside the gene matches.

This clonotype appeared many times. J is TRBJ2-7 and V is TRBV10-2; 10 bases line up with TRBD1. This CDR3 comprises 14 residues. CDR1 and CDR2 (germline): WSHSY, SAAADI. V shed 7 bases and J 6 bases; nucleotides not matched to a gene: 9. The CDR3 spells CASTEWGTGVEQYF. DNA of the CDR3: TGCGCCAGCACCGAGTGGGGGACAGGGGTCGAGCAGTACTTC.

This chain connects TRBV13 to TRBJ2-3, with a tentative D call TRBD2 (6 bases). Germline V lookup: CDR1 PRHDT, CDR2 FYEKMQ (reference sequence). Trimming removed 4 bases at V and 2 bases at J, with 16 bases between. This CDR3 has 16 residues. The CDR3 region is CASSSDQEGHTDTQYF. The CDR3 DNA reads as TGTGCCAGCAGCTCCGACCAGGAGGGCCACACAGATACGCAGTATTTT.

The chain joins TRBV15 to TRBJ2-2; D is ambiguous. CDR3 size: 14 residues. V was pared by 3 bases and J by 4 bases, with 9 bases between. Germline-derived CDR1 and CDR2 are LNHNV and YYDKDF (reference sequence). CDR3 region: CATSRVDSTGELFF. The CDR3 DNA reads as TGTGCCACCAGCAGGGTGGATAGCACCGGGGAGCTGTTTTTT.

Many counts were recorded for this clonotype. The rearrangement links TRBV9 to TRBJ1-4; D is uncertain. Germline assignment: CDR1 SGDLS and CDR2 YYNGEE. Trimming stripped 5 bases from V and 8 bases from J, with 16 bases between. The CDR3 runs to 14 residues. Written as DNA, the CDR3 is TGTGCCAGCAGTCCCCCGGGTGCGAGAGAAAAACTGTTTTTT. It yields the protein CASSPPGAREKLFF.

The table lists this clonotype with a few counts. The CDR3 DNA reads TGTGCCAGCAGTCAGGAACAGTGGATGGCAGATACGCAGTATTTT. It yields the protein CASSQEQWMADTQYF. The chain is built from TRBV27 and TRBJ2-3; D call uncertain. The germline V gene has CDR1 MNHEY and CDR2 SMNVEV (reference sequence). The CDR3 covers 15 residues. V dropped 5 bases and J dropped 4 bases, with 16 bases sitting between them.

This clonotype was counted between two and nine times. CDR3 sequence: CATSRSRGQGYTF. CDR3 sequence (DNA): TGTGCCACCAGCAGGAGCCGCGGGCAGGGCTACACCTTC. The V and J genes are TRBV15 and TRBJ1-2; D not certain. This CDR3 is 13 amino acids long. Germline CDR1 and CDR2: LNHNV and YYDKDF (reference sequence). Trimming cost V 3 bases and J 8 bases, with 13 bases left between them. The variable domain in full, completed from reference TRBV15 and TRBJ1-2, reads DAMVIQNPRYQVTQFGKPVTLSCSQTLNHNVMYWYQQKSSQAPKLLFHYYDKDFNNEADTPDNFQSRRPNTSFCFLDIRSPGLGDTAMYLCATSRSRGQGYTFGSGTRLTVV.

The chain couples TRBV4-2 to TRBJ1-1; D may be TRBD1 (6 bases). V was shortened by 1 base and J by 0 bases, with 6 bases between the two germline ends. The V gene's germline CDR1 is LGHNA and CDR2 YNFKEQ. The CDR3 length is 14 residues. The CDR3 DNA is TGTGCCAGCAGCCAAGGGACAGTGAACACTGAAGCTTTCTTT. Its translation is CASSQGTVNTEAFF.

Only a few counts were recorded for this clonotype. V is TRBV12-3 or TRBV12-4 and J is TRBJ1-1; 7 nucleotides align to TRBD1. This CDR3 spans 14 amino acids. The V segment lost 3 bases and the J segment 6 bases; nucleotides outside the gene matches: 7. The CDR3: CASSFQQGVAEAFF. The CDR3 DNA reads TGTGCCAGCAGTTTTCAGCAGGGGGTGGCTGAAGCTTTCTTT.

This clonotype has only a few counts. The V call is TRBV7-3, the J call TRBJ2-3, with a tentative D call TRBD2 (6 bases). Germline CDR1 and CDR2: SGHTA and FQGTGA. V lost 5 bases, J lost 6 bases, and 12 bases lay in between. This CDR3 is built from 13 residues. The CDR3 coding sequence is TGTGCCAGCAGCCCACATGCGGGGGATACGCAGTATTTT. It is translated as CASSPHAGDTQYF.

This clonotype was seen many times. The J gene is TRBJ2-7, the V gene TRBV27; D may correspond to TRBD1 or TRBD2 (6 bases each). V dropped 8 bases and J dropped 2 bases, with 13 bases sitting between them. Germline values: CDR1 MNHEY, CDR2 SMNVEV (reference sequence). This CDR3 is built from 13 residues. The CDR3 region is CASGRGAPYEQYF. CDR3 coding DNA: TGTGCCAGCGGAAGGGGGGCGCCCTACGAGCAGTACTTC.

This sequence joins TRBV5-4 and TRBJ2-3; D remains ambiguous. This CDR3 has 16 residues. V lost 3 bases and J lost 0, with 14 bases in between. Germline loops: CDR1 SGHNT, CDR2 YYREEE (reference sequence). DNA for the CDR3: TGTGCCAGCAGCTCATACGCCAGGAGCAGCACAGATACGCAGTATTTT. It specifies CASSSYARSSTDTQYF.

Many counts were recorded for this clonotype. The genes are TRBV29-1 and TRBJ2-1; the match to TRBD2 covers 10 bases. With 3 bases clipped from V and 4 bases from J, the junction kept 6 bases outside the gene matches. CDR3 length: 15 residues. Germline V gene lookup returns CDR1 SQVTM and CDR2 ANQGSEA. CDR3 nucleotides: TGCAGCGTTGATCGGACTAGCGGACAGTACAATGAGCAGTTCTTC. Translated, it gives CSVDRTSGQYNEQFF.

This clonotype was detected ten times or more. This chain joins TRBV10-3 and TRBJ2-1, with D perhaps matching TRBD2 (6 bases). There are 14 residues in the CDR3. V lost 5 bases and J lost 6, with 14 bases in between. Germline values: CDR1 ENHRY, CDR2 SYGVKD. The CDR3: CAISRVIGSNEQFF. DNA of the CDR3: TGTGCCATCAGTAGGGTTATCGGGAGCAATGAGCAGTTCTTC.

This clonotype was detected ten times or more. This chain uses TRBV20-1 with TRBJ2-5; D is undetermined. This CDR3 has 11 residues. The germline V and J ends were trimmed by 6 bases and 2 bases, with 7 bases remaining between them. From germline, CDR1 is DFQATT and CDR2 SNEGSKA (reference sequence). Written as DNA, the CDR3 is TGCAGTGCGATCGGGCAAGAGACCCAGTACTTC. Its translation: CSAIGQETQYF.

This clonotype was counted once. V and J are TRBV5-1 and TRBJ2-5; D may be TRBD2 (5 bases). V lost 4 bases and J lost 1, with 14 bases in between. This CDR3 comprises 15 residues. Per germline, CDR1 SGHRS and CDR2 YFSETQ. The CDR3 here is CASSPGPAVQETQYF. The CDR3 DNA sequence: TGCGCCAGCAGCCCAGGACCAGCGGTCCAAGAGACCCAGTACTTC.

This clonotype was seen at least ten times. The CDR3 DNA reads TGTGCCAGCAGCTTAGTACAGGGGCTCAACACCGGGGAGCTGTTTTTT. This sequence encodes CASSLVQGLNTGELFF. The chain couples TRBV7-6 to TRBJ2-2, with 7 nucleotides matching TRBD1. Germline lookup yields CDR1 SGHVS and CDR2 FNYEAQ. The J segment lost 2 bases and the V segment lost 1 base, leaving 4 bases of the junction unmatched. The CDR3 covers 16 residues.

The chain combines TRBV6-2 or TRBV6-3 with TRBJ2-7; a possible D gene is TRBD1 (6 bases). The ends were cut back, 2 bases at V and 3 bases at J, with 14 bases in the middle. This CDR3 spans 15 amino acids. The germline V gene has CDR1 MNHEY and CDR2 SVGEGT. The CDR3 region has the DNA TGTGCCAGCAGTTACGGGCAGGGGTACGACTACGAGCAGTACTTC. Its protein product is CASSYGQGYDYEQYF.

This clonotype came up many times. The V and J genes are TRBV19 and TRBJ2-5, with D perhaps TRBD2 (6 bases). The ends were cut back, 3 bases at V and 7 bases at J, with 15 bases in the middle. CDR3 size: 14 residues. Looked up from germline, CDR1 is LNHDA and CDR2 is SQIVND (reference sequence). The CDR3 sequence: CASSIDWVEGTQYF. The CDR3 nucleotides are TGTGCCAGTAGTATCGACTGGGTGGAGGGGACCCAGTACTTC.

In its sample, this clonotype was seen many times. Here the CDR3 reads CASSLDLPTEAFF. For the CDR3, the DNA is TGTGCCAGCAGCCTAGACCTACCTACAGAAGCTTTCTTT. The chain has TRBV5-8 and TRBJ1-1, with D uncertain. CDR1 SGHTS and CDR2 YDEGEE come from the germline V gene. V shed 4 bases and J shed 8 bases, with 15 bases lying between them. The CDR3 has 13 residues.

V and J are TRBV7-6 and TRBJ2-1; D gene unclear. Germline loops: CDR1 SGHVS, CDR2 FNYEAQ. Trimming cost V 1 base and J 9 bases, with 7 bases left between them. CDR3 size: 12 residues. The CDR3 DNA is TGTGCCAGCAGCTTAGGTATAGGTGAGCAGTTCTTC. Encoded protein: CASSLGIGEQFF.

This clonotype came up many times. This sequence joins TRBV2 and TRBJ2-1; no clear D. The CDR3 has 11 residues. Per the germline V gene, CDR1 is SNHLY and CDR2 is FYNNEI. Trimming cost V 6 bases and J 9 bases, with 9 bases left between them. The CDR3 bases are TGTGCCAGCAGGGGCGTCGGTGAGCAGTTCTTC. Protein product: CASRGVGEQFF.

This clonotype was observed many times. The rearrangement links TRBV12-3 or TRBV12-4 to TRBJ2-1, with TRBD1 matching 10 bases. This CDR3 is 18 amino acids long. After removal of 6 bases from V and 0 bases from J, the junction contained 11 bases not matched to a gene. DNA of the CDR3: TGTGCCAGCAGCGCCGGGACAGGGGCTTCTATCTCCTACAATGAGCAGTTCTTC. As protein: CASSAGTGASISYNEQFF.

This chain uses TRBV4-2 with TRBJ1-1; D gene ambiguous. The CDR3 is 14 amino acids. Looked up from germline, CDR1 is LGHNA and CDR2 is YNFKEQ. The germline V and J ends were trimmed by 0 bases and 2 bases, with 7 bases remaining between them. CDR3 in DNA: TGTGCCAGCAGCCAAGATACGGCTAACACTGAAGCTTTCTTT. Protein product: CASSQDTANTEAFF.

The V and J genes are TRBV12-3 or TRBV12-4 and TRBJ2-1, with a tentative D call TRBD1 (5 bases). V lost 3 bases, J lost 8 bases, and 8 bases lay in between. The CDR3 loop spans 12 amino acids. The CDR3 region is CASSFQGYEQFF. CDR3 nucleotides: TGTGCCAGCAGTTTCCAGGGTTATGAGCAGTTCTTC.

There are many counts of this clonotype. The gene calls are TRBV11-3 and TRBJ2-1, with 10 positions matching TRBD2. The V gene end was trimmed by 6 bases and the J gene end by 4 bases; junction bases not matched to a gene: 9. The CDR3 spans 16 residues. The germline CDR1 and CDR2 sequences are SGHNT and YENEEA. The CDR3 spells CASSHGGLAKYNEQFF. The CDR3 DNA reads TGTGCCAGCAGTCATGGGGGACTAGCGAAATACAATGAGCAGTTCTTC.

The chain has TRBV12-3 or TRBV12-4 and TRBJ1-5; 7 bases match TRBD1. V was pared by 5 bases and J by 4 bases, with 8 bases of the junction left unmatched. This CDR3 spans 15 amino acids. The CDR3: CASSLDRFGNQPQHF. The CDR3 DNA reads as TGTGCCAGCAGTCTGGACAGGTTTGGTAATCAGCCCCAGCATTTT.

This chain links TRBV5-1 with TRBJ2-5; TRBD1 is a possible D gene (5 bases). This CDR3 spans 15 amino acids. CDR1 and CDR2 from the germline V gene are SGHRS and YFSETQ. V was shortened by 1 base and J by 1 base, with 11 bases between the two germline ends. The CDR3 DNA follows: TGCGCCAGCAGCTTGTCTGGCACAGGCCAAGAGACCCAGTACTTC. It specifies CASSLSGTGQETQYF.